Below, 2 T cell receptor beta chains from the same sample are listed, as sequenced in a study of shared clonotypes between healthy human individuals. Using immunoSEQ multiplex PCR, the repertoire was profiled, and TCRdb retains in-frame clones only, with some absent. The sample shows approximately 2.5 million clones, over 85% of them seen only once. The source material was naive CD4+ T cells from PBMCs. Subset specified: CD45RA+ positively selected. These receptors were obtained from a young man in good health. Some clones in this sample may be carry-over from other donors' samples.

For this clone: Sequence at one end of the junction differs from germline and may be a read error. V and J are TRBV5-1 and TRBJ2-1; possibly TRBD2 for D (6 bases). Germline V CDR1 and CDR2: SGHRS, YFSETQ. The CDR3 spans 19 residues. CDR3 residues: CASSLSRGGTFSSYNEQFF. For the CDR3, the DNA is TGCGCCAGCAGCCTCAGCAGAGGCGGGACCTTTAGCTCCTACAATGAACAGTTCTTC. Looking up the rest from reference TRBV5-1 and TRBJ2-1 gives the full variable domain: KAGVTQTPRYLIKTRGQQVTLSCSPISGHRSVSWYQQTPGQGLQFLFEYFSETQRNKGNFPGRFSGRQFSNSRSEMNVSTLELGDSALYLCASSLSRGGTFSSYNEQFFGPGTRLTVL.

This clone was recorded a few times. The CDR3 DNA sequence: TGTGCCAGCAGTCCCAGGGGTAAAGCTTTCTTT. Its protein product is CASSPRGKAFF. This sequence joins TRBV2 and TRBJ1-1, with a tentative D call TRBD1 (6 bases). Trimming took 5 bases from V and 9 from J, leaving 10 bases between them. CDR1 and CDR2 (germline): SNHLY, FYNNEI. This CDR3 region has 11 residues.